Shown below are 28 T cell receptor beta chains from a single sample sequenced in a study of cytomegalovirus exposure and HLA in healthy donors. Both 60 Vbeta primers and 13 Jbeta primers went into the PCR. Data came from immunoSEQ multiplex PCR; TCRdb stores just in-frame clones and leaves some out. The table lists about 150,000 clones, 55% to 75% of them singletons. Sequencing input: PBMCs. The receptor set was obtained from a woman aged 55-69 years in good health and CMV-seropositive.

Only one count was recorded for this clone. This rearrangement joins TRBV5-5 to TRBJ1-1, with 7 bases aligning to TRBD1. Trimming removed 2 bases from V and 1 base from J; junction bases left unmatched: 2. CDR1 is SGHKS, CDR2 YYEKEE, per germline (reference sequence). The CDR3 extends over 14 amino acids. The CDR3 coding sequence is TGTGCCAGCAGCTTAAACAGGGGGAACACTGAAGCTTTCTTT. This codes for CASSLNRGNTEAFF.

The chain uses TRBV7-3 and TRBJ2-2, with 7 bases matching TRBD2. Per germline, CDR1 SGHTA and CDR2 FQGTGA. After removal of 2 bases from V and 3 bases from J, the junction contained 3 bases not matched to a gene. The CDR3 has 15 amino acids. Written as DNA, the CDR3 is TGTGCCAGCAGCTTAGGGGGAGGGTACACCGGGGAGCTGTTTTTT. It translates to CASSLGGGYTGELFF.

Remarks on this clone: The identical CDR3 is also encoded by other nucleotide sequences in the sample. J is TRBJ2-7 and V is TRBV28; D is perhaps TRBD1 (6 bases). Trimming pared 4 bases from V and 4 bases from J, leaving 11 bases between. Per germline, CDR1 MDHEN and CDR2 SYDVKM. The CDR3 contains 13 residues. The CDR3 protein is CASSSGQIYEQYF. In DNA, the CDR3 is TGTGCCAGCAGTTCCGGACAGATATACGAGCAGTACTTC.

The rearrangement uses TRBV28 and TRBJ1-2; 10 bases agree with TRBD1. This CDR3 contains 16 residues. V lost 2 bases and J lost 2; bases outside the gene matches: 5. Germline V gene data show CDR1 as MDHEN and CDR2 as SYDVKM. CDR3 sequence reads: CASSLAWGQGNYGYTF. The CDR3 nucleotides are TGTGCCAGCAGTTTAGCCTGGGGACAGGGGAACTATGGCTACACCTTC.

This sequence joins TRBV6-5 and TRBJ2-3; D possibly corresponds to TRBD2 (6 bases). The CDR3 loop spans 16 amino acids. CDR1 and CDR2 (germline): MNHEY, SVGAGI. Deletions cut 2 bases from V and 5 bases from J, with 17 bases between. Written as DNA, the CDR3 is TGTGCCAGCAGTTACGTGGGACTCAGCAGAGGAGATACGCAGTATTTT. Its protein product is CASSYVGLSRGDTQYF.

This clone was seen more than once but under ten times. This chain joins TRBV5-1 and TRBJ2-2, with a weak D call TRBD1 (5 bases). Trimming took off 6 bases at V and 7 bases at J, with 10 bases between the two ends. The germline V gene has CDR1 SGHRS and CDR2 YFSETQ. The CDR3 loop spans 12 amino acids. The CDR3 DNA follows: TGCGCCAGCACTCAGGGTTTCGGGGAGCTGTTTTTT. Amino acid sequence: CASTQGFGELFF.

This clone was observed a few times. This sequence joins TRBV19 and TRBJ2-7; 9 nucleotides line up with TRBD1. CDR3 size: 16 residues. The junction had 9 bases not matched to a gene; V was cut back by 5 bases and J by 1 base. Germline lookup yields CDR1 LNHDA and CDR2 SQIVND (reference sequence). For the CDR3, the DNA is TGTGCCAGTAGTCGCGGACAGGGGACGGGATCCTACGAGCAGTACTTC. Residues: CASSRGQGTGSYEQYF.

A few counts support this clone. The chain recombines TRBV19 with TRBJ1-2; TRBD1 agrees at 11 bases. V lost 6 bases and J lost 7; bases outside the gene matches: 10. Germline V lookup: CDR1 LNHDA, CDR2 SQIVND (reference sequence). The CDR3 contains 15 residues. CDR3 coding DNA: TGTGCCAGTAGGGACAGGGGGCATTCTTCCACTGGCTACACCTTC. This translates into CASRDRGHSSTGYTF.

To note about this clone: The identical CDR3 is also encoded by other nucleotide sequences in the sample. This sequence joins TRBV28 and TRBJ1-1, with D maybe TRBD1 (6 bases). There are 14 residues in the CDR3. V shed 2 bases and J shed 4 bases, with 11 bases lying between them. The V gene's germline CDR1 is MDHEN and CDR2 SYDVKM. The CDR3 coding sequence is TGTGCCAGCAGTTTAGCAGGGGTGGGCACTGAAGCTTTCTTT. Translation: CASSLAGVGTEAFF.

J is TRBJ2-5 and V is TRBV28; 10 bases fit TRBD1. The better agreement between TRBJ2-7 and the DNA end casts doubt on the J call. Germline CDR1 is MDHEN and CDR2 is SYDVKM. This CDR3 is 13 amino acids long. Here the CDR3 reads CASSRDRGYEQYF. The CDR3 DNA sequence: TGTGCCAGCAGCCGGGACAGGGGCTACGAGCAGTACTTC.

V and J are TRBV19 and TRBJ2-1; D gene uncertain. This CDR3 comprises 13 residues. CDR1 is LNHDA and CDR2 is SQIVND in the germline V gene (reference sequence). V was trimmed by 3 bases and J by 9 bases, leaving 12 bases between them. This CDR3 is CASSIYPGGEQFF. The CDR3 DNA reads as TGTGCCAGTAGTATCTACCCGGGTGGTGAGCAGTTCTTC. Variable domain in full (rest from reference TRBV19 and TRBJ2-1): DGGITQSPKYLFRKEGQNVTLSCEQNLNHDAMYWYRQDPGQGLRLIYYSQIVNDFQKGDIAEGYSVSREKKESFPLTVTSAQKNPTAFYLCASSIYPGGEQFFGPGTRLTVL.

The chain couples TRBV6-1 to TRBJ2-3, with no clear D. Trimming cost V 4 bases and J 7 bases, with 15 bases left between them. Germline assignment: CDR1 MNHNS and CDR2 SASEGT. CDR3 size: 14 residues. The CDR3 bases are TGTGCCAGCAGTGTATTCTTAACCGGGTATACGCAGTATTTT. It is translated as CASSVFLTGYTQYF.

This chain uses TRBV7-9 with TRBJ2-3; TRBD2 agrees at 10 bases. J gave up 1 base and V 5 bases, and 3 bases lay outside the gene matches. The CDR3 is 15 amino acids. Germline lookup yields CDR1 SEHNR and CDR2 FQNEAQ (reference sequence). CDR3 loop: CASSRGTSGTDTQYF. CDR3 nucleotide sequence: TGTGCCAGCAGCCGTGGGACTAGCGGCACAGATACGCAGTATTTT.

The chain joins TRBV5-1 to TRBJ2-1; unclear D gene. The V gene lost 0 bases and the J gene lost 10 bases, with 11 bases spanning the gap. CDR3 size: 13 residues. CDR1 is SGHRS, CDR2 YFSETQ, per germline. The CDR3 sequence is CASSLGRLWEQFF. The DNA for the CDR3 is TGCGCCAGCAGCTTGGGGCGACTTTGGGAGCAGTTCTTC. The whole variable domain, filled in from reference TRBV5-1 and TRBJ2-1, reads KAGVTQTPRYLIKTRGQQVTLSCSPISGHRSVSWYQQTPGQGLQFLFEYFSETQRNKGNFPGRFSGRQFSNSRSEMNVSTLELGDSALYLCASSLGRLWEQFFGPGTRLTVL.

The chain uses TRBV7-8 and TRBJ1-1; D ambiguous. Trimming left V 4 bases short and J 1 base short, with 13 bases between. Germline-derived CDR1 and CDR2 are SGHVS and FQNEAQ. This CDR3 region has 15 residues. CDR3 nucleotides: TGTGCCAGCAGCTCCTACTCGAGAAGGAACACTGAAGCTTTCTTT. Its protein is CASSSYSRRNTEAFF.

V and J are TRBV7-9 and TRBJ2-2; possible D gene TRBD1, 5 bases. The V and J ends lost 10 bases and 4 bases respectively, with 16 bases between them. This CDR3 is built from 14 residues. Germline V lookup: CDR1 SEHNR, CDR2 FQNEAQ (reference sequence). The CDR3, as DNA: TGTGCCACCCCAAGAGCAGGGCCCACCGGGGAGCTGTTTTTT. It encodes CATPRAGPTGELFF.

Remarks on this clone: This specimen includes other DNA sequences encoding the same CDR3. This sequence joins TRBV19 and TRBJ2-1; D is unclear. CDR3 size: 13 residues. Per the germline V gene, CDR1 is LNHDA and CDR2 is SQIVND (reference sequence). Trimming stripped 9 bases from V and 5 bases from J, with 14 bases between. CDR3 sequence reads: CASSLTRDNEQFF. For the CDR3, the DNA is TGTGCCAGCAGTTTAACGCGCGACAATGAGCAGTTCTTC.

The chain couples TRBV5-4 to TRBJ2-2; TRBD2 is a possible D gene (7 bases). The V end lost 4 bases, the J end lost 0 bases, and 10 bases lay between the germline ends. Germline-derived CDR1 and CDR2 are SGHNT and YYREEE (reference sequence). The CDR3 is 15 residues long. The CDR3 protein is CASSPGGPNTGELFF. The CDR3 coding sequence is TGTGCCAGCAGCCCCGGGGGGCCGAACACCGGGGAGCTGTTTTTT. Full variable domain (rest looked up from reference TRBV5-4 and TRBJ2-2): ETGVTQSPTHLIKTRGQQVTLRCSSQSGHNTVSWYQQALGQGPQFIFQYYREEENGRGNFPPRFSGLQFPNYSSELNVNALELDDSALYLCASSPGGPNTGELFFGEGSRLTVL.

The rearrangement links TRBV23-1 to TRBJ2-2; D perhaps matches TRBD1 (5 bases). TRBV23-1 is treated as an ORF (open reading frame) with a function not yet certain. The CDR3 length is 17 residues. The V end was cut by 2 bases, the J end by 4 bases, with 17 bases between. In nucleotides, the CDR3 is TGCGCCAGCAGTCAAAAAAGGGGCCCAATGGCCACCGGGGAGCTGTTTTTT. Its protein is CASSQKRGPMATGELFF.

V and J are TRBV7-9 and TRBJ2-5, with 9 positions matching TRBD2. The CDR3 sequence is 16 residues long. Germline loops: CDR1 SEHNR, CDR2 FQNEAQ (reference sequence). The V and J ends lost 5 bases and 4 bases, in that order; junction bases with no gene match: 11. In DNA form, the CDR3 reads TGTGCCAGCAGCCTCTTCGCGGGAGGGCAGTTAGAGACCCAGTACTTC. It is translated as CASSLFAGGQLETQYF.

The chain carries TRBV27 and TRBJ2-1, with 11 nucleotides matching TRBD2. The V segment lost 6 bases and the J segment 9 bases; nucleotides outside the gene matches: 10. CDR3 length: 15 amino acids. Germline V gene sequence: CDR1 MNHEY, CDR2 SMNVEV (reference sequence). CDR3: CASSQLSGRVGEQFF. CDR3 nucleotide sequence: TGTGCCAGCAGCCAACTTAGCGGGAGGGTTGGTGAGCAGTTCTTC.

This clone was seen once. CDR3 sequence: CASTGTGGERTEAFF. CDR3 DNA: TGTGCCAGTACTGGGACAGGGGGCGAACGCACTGAAGCTTTCTTT. This chain links TRBV19 with TRBJ1-1; 12 nucleotides match TRBD1. The V segment lost 7 bases and the J segment 4 bases; nucleotides outside the gene matches: 7. CDR3 size: 15 residues. CDR1 and CDR2 from the germline V gene are LNHDA and SQIVND (reference sequence).

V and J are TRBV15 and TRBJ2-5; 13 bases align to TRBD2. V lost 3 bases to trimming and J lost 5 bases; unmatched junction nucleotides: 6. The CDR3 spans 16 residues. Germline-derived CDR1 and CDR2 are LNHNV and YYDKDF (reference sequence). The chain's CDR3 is CATSRGLAGFGETQYF. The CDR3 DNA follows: TGTGCCACCAGCAGGGGACTAGCGGGATTCGGGGAGACCCAGTACTTC. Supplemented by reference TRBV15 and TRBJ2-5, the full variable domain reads DAMVIQNPRYQVTQFGKPVTLSCSQTLNHNVMYWYQQKSSQAPKLLFHYYDKDFNNEADTPDNFQSRRPNTSFCFLDIRSPGLGDTAMYLCATSRGLAGFGETQYFGPGTRLLVL.

This CDR3 reads CAWAGNTGELFF. For the CDR3, the DNA is TGTGCCTGGGCAGGCAACACCGGGGAGCTGTTTTTT. This chain uses TRBV30 with TRBJ2-2; D is undetermined. This CDR3 is built from 12 residues. Germline V lookup: CDR1 GTSNPN, CDR2 SVGIG (reference sequence). Trimming cost V 5 bases and J 2 bases, with 6 bases left between them.

CDR3 sequence reads: CASSLAGRGDGYTF. Written as DNA, the CDR3 is TGTGCCAGCAGCTTAGCGGGCAGGGGAGATGGCTACACCTTC. The rearrangement uses TRBV7-9 and TRBJ1-2, with D possibly matching TRBD1 (6 bases). Germline lookup yields CDR1 SEHNR and CDR2 FQNEAQ (reference sequence). The CDR3 totals 14 residues. V shed 0 bases and J shed 6 bases, with 11 bases lying between them.

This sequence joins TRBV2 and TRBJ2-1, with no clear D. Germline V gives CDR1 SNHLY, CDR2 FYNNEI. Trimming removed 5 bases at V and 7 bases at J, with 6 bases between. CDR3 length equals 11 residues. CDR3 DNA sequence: TGTGCCAGCAGTCCCTTGAATGAGCAGTTCTTC. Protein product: CASSPLNEQFF.

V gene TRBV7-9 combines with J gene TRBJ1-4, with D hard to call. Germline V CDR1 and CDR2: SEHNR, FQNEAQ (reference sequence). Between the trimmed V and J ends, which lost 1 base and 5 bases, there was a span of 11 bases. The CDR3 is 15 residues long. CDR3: CASSLESQWNEKLFF. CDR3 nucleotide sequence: TGTGCCAGCAGCTTAGAGTCGCAGTGGAATGAAAAACTGTTTTTT.

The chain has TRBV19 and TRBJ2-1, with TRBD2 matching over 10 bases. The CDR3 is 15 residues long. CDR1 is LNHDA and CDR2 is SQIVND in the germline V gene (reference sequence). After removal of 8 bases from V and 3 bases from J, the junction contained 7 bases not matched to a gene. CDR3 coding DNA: TGTGCCAGTCAGCTAGCGGGAGACTTCTACAATGAGCAGTTCTTC. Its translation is CASQLAGDFYNEQFF.